This TCR beta chain is drawn from a study of blood T cell repertoires in COVID-19. Study summary: Acute-phase and convalescent COVID-19 samples originated in the United States, Italy and Spain.

Authors' analysis steps: The assay estimated nucleated cells by amplifying reference gene primers. Assay used: immunoSEQ multiplex PCR; TCRdb lists only in-frame clones, some missing. The V and J calls and the clone size are those of that table, but D and trimming were determined from the DNA. The sample records 200,000 or so clones, around three quarters being singletons. Germline lookup yields CDR1 KGHSH and CDR2 LQKENI. After removal of 4 bases from V and 2 bases from J, the junction contained 4 bases not matched to a gene. CDR3 size: 15 residues. The chain recombines TRBV18 with TRBJ2-7; 11 positions agree with TRBD2. The sequence was collected from a woman between 65 and 79 years old with acute or convalescent COVID-19. Sequencing used peripheral blood. CDR3 bases: TGTGCCAGCTCACTAGGACTAGCGGGCGCCTACGAGCAGTACTTC. Protein: CASSLGLAGAYEQYF.